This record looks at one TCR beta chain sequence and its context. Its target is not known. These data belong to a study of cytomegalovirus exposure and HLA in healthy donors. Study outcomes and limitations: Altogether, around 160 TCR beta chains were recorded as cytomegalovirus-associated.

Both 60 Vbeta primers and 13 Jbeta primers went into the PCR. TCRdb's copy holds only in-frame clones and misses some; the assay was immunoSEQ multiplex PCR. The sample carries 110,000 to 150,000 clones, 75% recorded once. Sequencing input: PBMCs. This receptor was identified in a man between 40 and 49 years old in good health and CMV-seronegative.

The CDR3 is CASSFTGGWDQPQHF. As DNA, the CDR3 is TGTGCCAGCAGTTTTACAGGGGGCTGGGATCAGCCCCAGCATTTT. The V call is TRBV28, the J call TRBJ1-5; TRBD1 aligns across 9 bases. This CDR3 has 15 amino acids. V lost 3 bases and J lost 5; bases outside the gene matches: 5. Germline CDR1 and CDR2: MDHEN and SYDVKM.